These 24 T cell receptor beta chains were sequenced from one sample in a study of human T cells and chemical hapten exposure. Time point here: patch test 1, 2 weeks after DPC sensitization. The sample's treatment: therapeutic diphenylcyclopropenone sensitization with weekly scalp DPC. TCRdb independently ran MiXCR on the RACE reads; one entry per CDR3 protein. The sample carries around 380,000 distinct CDR3 sequences, 4.8% recorded once. Sequencing was performed on whole blood, taken in connection with sensitization to the hapten diphenylcyclopropenone (DPC). The receptors originated from a woman between 50 and 59 years old with alopecia areata. Some clones in this sample may be carry-over from other donors' samples.

This clonotype was seen many times. The V and J genes are TRBV10-2 and TRBJ1-2; tentative D call: TRBD1 (5 bases). Trimming removed 2 bases from V and 3 bases from J, with 7 bases in between. The germline CDR1 and CDR2 sequences are WSHSY and SAAADI. The CDR3 loop spans 13 amino acids. As DNA, the CDR3 is TGCGCCAGCAGTGAGCAGGGCGACTATGGCTACACCTTC. It codes for CASSEQGDYGYTF.

This clonotype was picked up many times. The chain carries TRBV13 and TRBJ2-5; tentatively, D is TRBD2 (6 bases). The CDR3 sequence is 12 residues long. From germline, CDR1 is PRHDT and CDR2 FYEKMQ (reference sequence). Trimming stripped 5 bases from V and 5 bases from J, with 9 bases between. CDR3 region: CASSPGDETQYF. The DNA for the CDR3 is TGTGCCAGCAGCCCGGGGGATGAGACCCAGTACTTC.

This clonotype appeared many times. The chain combines TRBV3-1 with TRBJ2-2; D is unresolved. The germline V gene has CDR1 LGHDT and CDR2 YNNKEL (reference sequence). The CDR3 is 12 residues long. Trimming took 2 bases from V and 6 from J, leaving 4 bases between them. The CDR3 DNA sequence: TGTGCCAGCAGCCAAAACCCCGGGGAGCTGTTTTTT. Protein sequence: CASSQNPGELFF.

This clonotype was detected ten times or more. The chain has TRBV6-5 and TRBJ1-2; D gene unclear. V lost 2 bases to trimming and J lost 13 bases, with 17 bases between them. The length of the CDR3 is 13 residues. Per the germline V gene, CDR1 is MNHEY and CDR2 is SVGAGI. In DNA, the CDR3 is TGTGCCAGCAGTTACGGGAGACTGTCCGTAGTCACCTTC. Amino acid sequence: CASSYGRLSVVTF.

This clonotype was observed many times. The chain is built from TRBV12-3 or TRBV12-4 and TRBJ1-5; the D gene is possibly TRBD1 (6 bases). The CDR3 runs 14 residues. V was clipped by 6 bases and J by 4 bases, with 13 bases between them. The CDR3 sequence is CASSSGTTNQPQHF. The CDR3 region has the DNA TGTGCCAGCAGCTCCGGGACAACGAATCAGCCCCAGCATTTT.

The sample holds many counts of this clonotype. The chain uses TRBV28 and TRBJ1-1; unclear D gene. Trimming removed 8 bases from V and 1 base from J, with 14 bases in between. CDR3 length: 14 amino acids. CDR1 is MDHEN and CDR2 is SYDVKM in the germline V gene. The CDR3 region is CASPRAGENTEAFF. CDR3 in DNA: TGTGCCAGCCCGCGGGCTGGGGAGAACACTGAAGCTTTCTTT.

This clonotype came up many times. The chain is built from TRBV20-1 and TRBJ2-6, with a weak D call TRBD1 (6 bases). The CDR3 is 15 residues long. Trimming left V 5 bases short and J 4 bases short, with 15 bases between. Germline V lookup: CDR1 DFQATT, CDR2 SNEGSKA (reference sequence). The CDR3 nucleotides read TGCAGTGCTCTCCAAAGGGGGTCCGGGGCCAACGTCCTGACTTTC. Its protein product is CSALQRGSGANVLTF.

This clonotype occurred many times. The chain employs TRBV12-3 or TRBV12-4 and TRBJ1-6; D ambiguous. Trimming pared 5 bases from V and 7 bases from J, leaving 18 bases between. The CDR3 totals 16 residues. CDR3 residues: CASSARRPNSNSPLHF. The DNA for the CDR3 is TGTGCCAGCAGTGCTAGGCGCCCGAACTCAAATTCACCCCTCCACTTT.

This chain links TRBV6-2 or TRBV6-3 with TRBJ1-5; the D is unclear. V was trimmed by 7 bases and J by 6 bases, leaving 13 bases between them. The CDR3 is 13 amino acids. Germline V lookup: CDR1 MNHEY, CDR2 SVGEGT. The CDR3 reads CASTLYWTQPQHF. The CDR3 DNA follows: TGTGCCAGCACCTTATACTGGACTCAGCCCCAGCATTTT.

V gene TRBV20-1 combines with J gene TRBJ1-2, with D hard to call. The CDR3 length is 13 residues. CDR1 and CDR2 from the germline V gene are DFQATT and SNEGSKA (reference sequence). Trimming cost V 7 bases and J 7 bases, with 19 bases left between them. The CDR3 DNA sequence: TGCAGTGTTTCGACTGGATACTTAAGTGGCTACACCTTC. As protein: CSVSTGYLSGYTF.

This clonotype was seen repeatedly, ten times or more. The chain carries TRBV6-2 or TRBV6-3 and TRBJ2-7; possibly TRBD2 for D (6 bases). The germline V gene has CDR1 MNHEY and CDR2 SVGEGT. The CDR3 sequence is 15 residues long. V was cut by 0 bases and J by 2 bases, with 11 bases left in between. For the CDR3, the DNA is TGTGCCAGCAGTTACTCGGAGGGGACCGCCTACGAGCAGTACTTC. Translation gives CASSYSEGTAYEQYF.

The rearrangement links TRBV7-2 to TRBJ2-1, with D perhaps matching TRBD1 or TRBD2 (5 bases each). This CDR3 comprises 13 residues. Per the germline V gene, CDR1 is SGHTA and CDR2 is FQGNSA. V gave up 4 bases and J gave up 9 bases, with 13 bases separating them. The CDR3: CASSSGGYGEQFF. The CDR3 coding sequence is TGTGCCAGCAGCTCTGGGGGTTACGGTGAGCAGTTCTTC. The whole variable domain, remainder taken from reference TRBV7-2 and TRBJ2-1, is GAGVSQSPSNKVTEKGKDVELRCDPISGHTALYWYRQSLGQGLEFLIYFQGNSAPDKSGLPSDRFSAERTGGSVSTLTIQRTQQEDSAVYLCASSSGGYGEQFFGPGTRLTVL.

The table lists this clonotype with a few counts. V and J are TRBV28 and TRBJ2-4, with D perhaps TRBD1 (6 bases). The CDR3 has 12 amino acids. Germline lookup yields CDR1 MDHEN and CDR2 SYDVKM. V was pared by 5 bases and J by 8 bases, with 10 bases between. The CDR3 is CASSPGVDIQYF. CDR3 in DNA: TGTGCCAGCAGTCCAGGGGTGGACATTCAGTACTTC.

The CDR3 nucleotides read TGTGCCAGCAGTTTACTCCAGGGGGAAGGGTTAGCTGAGCAGTTCTTC. This codes for CASSLLQGEGLAEQFF. The chain uses TRBV12-3 or TRBV12-4 and TRBJ2-1; TRBD1 agrees at 7 bases. This CDR3 is 16 amino acids long. With 2 bases clipped from V and 9 bases from J, the junction kept 13 bases outside the gene matches.

The chain links TRBV4-1 to TRBJ1-4; TRBD1 agrees at 7 bases. This CDR3 region has 17 residues. J was trimmed by 5 bases and V by 1 base; bases with no gene match: 10. The germline gives CDR1 MGHRA, CDR2 YSYEKL. The CDR3 spells CASSQGGSSGGNEKLFF. The CDR3 DNA reads as TGCGCCAGCAGCCAAGGAGGCTCCTCAGGGGGAAATGAAAAACTGTTTTTT.

The chain couples TRBV29-1 to TRBJ1-2; maybe TRBD1 (6 bases). The CDR3 runs to 14 residues. Trimming took 0 bases from V and 8 from J, leaving 16 bases between them. Germline-derived CDR1 and CDR2 are SQVTM and ANQGSEA. CDR3 in amino acids: CSVEDSRQGRGYTF. Here the CDR3 DNA reads TGCAGCGTTGAAGATAGCCGGCAGGGGAGAGGCTACACCTTC.

This clonotype was found many times. The V gene is TRBV27, the J gene TRBJ2-7, with D perhaps TRBD2 (5 bases). V lost 6 bases to trimming and J lost 9 bases, with 21 bases between them. This CDR3 is 14 amino acids long. CDR1 is MNHEY, CDR2 SMNVEV, per germline (reference sequence). Here the CDR3 DNA reads TGTGCCAGCAGCCGGGGTGGCCCACTTCTAGGGCAGTACTTC. Protein product: CASSRGGPLLGQYF.

This chain uses TRBV7-2 with TRBJ1-3; no clear D. V lost 1 base, J lost 4 bases, and 5 bases lay in between. Germline V CDR1 and CDR2: SGHTA, FQGNSA. The CDR3 is made up of 13 amino acids. Here the CDR3 DNA reads TGTGCCAGCAGCTTAGAGGACGGAAACACCATATATTTT. Translation gives CASSLEDGNTIYF.

V usage is TRBV6-5 and J usage is TRBJ2-7; D not certain. Germline loops: CDR1 MNHEY, CDR2 SVGAGI. The CDR3 has 14 residues. V was trimmed by 2 bases and J by 0 bases, leaving 8 bases between them. CDR3 amino acids: CASSYNLYSYEQYF. The DNA for the CDR3 is TGTGCCAGCAGTTACAACTTATACTCCTACGAGCAGTACTTC.

Details on this clonotype: It may be a read error: a sequence one base away is much more abundant. This chain uses TRBV6-6 with TRBJ2-2; the D gene could be TRBD1 or TRBD2 (6 bases each). Germline CDR1 is MNHNY and CDR2 is SVGAGI (reference sequence). This CDR3 has 15 residues. CDR3 sequence: CASSYKGGNNGELFF. The CDR3 DNA reads TGTGCCAGCAGTTACAAGGGGGGAAACAACGGGGAGCTGTTTTTT.

V gene TRBV2 combines with J gene TRBJ2-2; 10 bases line up with TRBD2. The CDR3 consists of 17 residues. V shed 5 bases and J 4 bases; nucleotides not matched to a gene: 10. Germline CDR1 SNHLY, CDR2 FYNNEI. This CDR3 reads CASSPWASGGSTGELFF. Written as DNA, the CDR3 is TGTGCCAGCAGTCCATGGGCTAGCGGGGGCTCCACCGGGGAGCTGTTTTTT.

This clonotype was seen ten or more times. At one end the junction does not follow the germline gene, possibly because of a read error. This CDR3 is CASSLVETQYF. The DNA of the CDR3 is TGTGCCAGCAGTTTAGTGGAGACCCAGTACTTC. The V call is TRBV11-2, the J call TRBJ2-5; no clear D. The CDR3 has 11 amino acids. Germline values: CDR1 SGHAT, CDR2 FQNNGV.

Ten or more counts support this clonotype. CDR3 region: CSASEDRDQPQHF. The DNA of the CDR3 is TGCAGTGCTAGTGAGGACAGGGACCAGCCCCAGCATTTT. The chain employs TRBV20-1 and TRBJ1-5, with 8 bases aligning to TRBD1. This CDR3 comprises 13 residues. V was pared by 3 bases and J by 7 bases, with 5 bases of the junction left unmatched. The V gene's germline CDR1 is DFQATT and CDR2 SNEGSKA (reference sequence).

This clonotype was recorded many times. J is TRBJ2-3 and V is TRBV9, with D possibly being TRBD1 or TRBD2 (5 bases each). V was trimmed by 4 bases and J by 5 bases, leaving 14 bases between them. Germline lookup yields CDR1 SGDLS and CDR2 YYNGEE. There are 14 residues in the CDR3. The CDR3 DNA follows: TGTGCCAGCAGCATACGGGACGCGGGAGATACGCAGTATTTT. Amino acids: CASSIRDAGDTQYF. The full variable domain, with the rest looked up from reference TRBV9 and TRBJ2-3, is DSGVTQTPKHLITATGQRVTLRCSPRSGDLSVYWYQQSLDQGLQFLIQYYNGEERAKGNILERFSAQQFPDLHSELNLSSLELGDSALYFCASSIRDAGDTQYFGPGTRLTVL.